A single sample gave rise to the 14 T cell receptor beta chains below, sequenced in a study of shared clonotypes between healthy human individuals. Method: immunoSEQ multiplex PCR; TCRdb's copy keeps in-frame clones and lacks some. The sample lists approximately 1,500,000 clones; approximately 98% were seen once. Sequenced input: naive CD4+ T cells sorted from blood. Documented subset: CD45RA+ positively selected. The receptors were sampled from a young man in good health.

V is TRBV5-1 and J is TRBJ2-7, with a weak D call TRBD1 (6 bases). Germline CDR1 and CDR2: SGHRS and YFSETQ. V was cut by 4 bases and J by 3 bases, with 20 bases left in between. The CDR3 consists of 16 residues. The CDR3 loop is CASSVETGLVVYEQYF. The DNA for the CDR3 is TGCGCCAGCAGCGTCGAAACAGGGCTCGTAGTCTACGAGCAGTACTTC.

The genes are TRBV18 and TRBJ1-2; TRBD1 matches 8 bases. The V gene end was trimmed by 5 bases and the J gene end by 0 bases; junction bases not matched to a gene: 8. Germline values: CDR1 KGHSH, CDR2 LQKENI. The CDR3 consists of 16 residues. CDR3 in DNA: TGTGCCAGCTCAACTGTAACAGGGGGAGCTAACTATGGCTACACCTTC. It yields the protein CASSTVTGGANYGYTF.

V is TRBV4-1 and J is TRBJ2-2; TRBD2 matches at 10 bases. This CDR3 is built from 17 residues. Germline CDR1 is MGHRA and CDR2 is YSYEKL. V lost 4 bases to trimming and J lost 4 bases; unmatched junction nucleotides: 9. The CDR3 loop reads CASSLTPGLARTGELFF. DNA for the CDR3: TGCGCCAGCAGCCTCACTCCGGGACTAGCGCGCACCGGGGAGCTGTTTTTT.

This chain uses TRBV14 with TRBJ2-1; unclear D gene. The V end lost 4 bases, the J end lost 8 bases, and 15 bases lay between the germline ends. Looked up from germline, CDR1 is SGHDN and CDR2 is FVKESK. This CDR3 region has 14 residues. This CDR3 reads CASSPIGWMDEQFF. The CDR3 DNA sequence: TGTGCCAGCAGCCCGATAGGGTGGATGGATGAGCAGTTCTTC.

The chain is built from TRBV5-1 and TRBJ1-1, with a weak D call TRBD1 (5 bases). V lost 0 bases to trimming and J lost 1 base, with 16 bases between them. Germline V gives CDR1 SGHRS, CDR2 YFSETQ. The CDR3 totals 17 residues. The CDR3 here is CASSLAGSVGWNTEAFF. CDR3 nucleotides: TGCGCCAGCAGCTTGGCAGGGTCAGTAGGGTGGAACACTGAAGCTTTCTTT.

This clone appeared a single time. This rearrangement joins TRBV2 to TRBJ2-3; possibly TRBD2 for D (5 bases). The CDR3 consists of 10 residues. V was cut by 8 bases and J by 5 bases, with 5 bases left in between. The germline V gene has CDR1 SNHLY and CDR2 FYNNEI. CDR3 DNA: TGTGCCAGCGGAGGAGATACGCAGTATTTT. Translated, it gives CASGGDTQYF.

The chain joins TRBV6-6 to TRBJ1-4; the D gene is possibly TRBD1 (6 bases). The CDR3 runs 13 residues. With 5 bases removed from V and 6 bases from J, the gap between germline ends came to 10 bases. Per the germline V gene, CDR1 is MNHNY and CDR2 is SVGAGI (reference sequence). The CDR3 nucleotides are TGTGCCAGCAGTATGGACAGCTATGAAAAACTGTTTTTT. This translates into CASSMDSYEKLFF.

As regards this clone: Other DNA sequences within the sample encode an identical CDR3. This chain connects TRBV9 to TRBJ2-1, with no clear D. The CDR3 contains 15 residues. The germline gives CDR1 SGDLS, CDR2 YYNGEE. Between the trimmed V and J ends, which lost 0 bases and 1 base, there was a span of 8 bases. CDR3 nucleotide sequence: TGTGCCAGCAGCGTAGTAGGTTTATCCTACAATGAGCAGTTCTTC. Amino acid sequence: CASSVVGLSYNEQFF.

J is TRBJ2-1 and V is TRBV19; TRBD1 aligns across 11 bases. The CDR3 is 19 residues long. Germline-derived CDR1 and CDR2 are LNHDA and SQIVND (reference sequence). Trimming cost V 4 bases and J 1 base; bases outside gene matches: 12. The CDR3 region has the DNA TGTGCCAGTAGTACAGGGACAGGGGGGTTCTCGCCTTCCTACAATGAGCAGTTCTTC. It specifies CASSTGTGGFSPSYNEQFF.

The chain links TRBV7-9 to TRBJ2-1; D is possibly TRBD2 (6 bases). V was clipped by 7 bases and J by 1 base, with 14 bases between them. Germline assignment: CDR1 SEHNR and CDR2 FQNEAQ (reference sequence). The length of the CDR3 is 15 residues. The CDR3 DNA sequence: TGTGCCAGCAATACGGGAGAATGGTCCTACAATGAGCAGTTCTTC. Translation gives CASNTGEWSYNEQFF. Drawing the rest from reference TRBV7-9 and TRBJ2-1, the complete variable domain is DTGVSQNPRHKITKRGQNVTFRCDPISEHNRLYWYRQTLGQGPEFLTYFQNEAQLEKSRLLSDRFSAERPKGSFSTLEIQRTEQGDSAMYLCASNTGEWSYNEQFFGPGTRLTVL.

V gene TRBV27 combines with J gene TRBJ1-1; maybe TRBD1 (5 bases). Trimming shortened V by 5 bases and J by 1 base, and 14 bases separated the two germline ends. Germline CDR1 is MNHEY and CDR2 is SMNVEV (reference sequence). This CDR3 region has 15 residues. CDR3 amino acids: CASSAIQGRNTEAFF. The DNA for the CDR3 is TGTGCCAGCAGTGCGATCCAGGGAAGGAACACTGAAGCTTTCTTT.

The chain links TRBV2 to TRBJ1-2, with 8 nucleotides matching TRBD1. The length of the CDR3 is 15 residues. Unmatched junction bases numbered 9, after V lost 4 bases and J lost 5 bases. In germline, CDR1 is SNHLY, CDR2 FYNNEI. The CDR3 loop is CASSGGTGGDYGYTF. CDR3 nucleotides: TGTGCCAGCAGTGGGGGGACAGGCGGCGATTATGGCTACACCTTC.

The chain recombines TRBV9 with TRBJ2-6; no clear D gene. V was cut by 5 bases and J by 2 bases, with 14 bases left in between. This CDR3 comprises 16 residues. Germline V gene lookup returns CDR1 SGDLS and CDR2 YYNGEE. The CDR3, as DNA: TGTGCCAGCAGTAAGGGTCGAGCTACTGGGGCCAACGTCCTGACTTTC. Protein sequence: CASSKGRATGANVLTF.

The J gene is TRBJ1-3, the V gene TRBV28; unclear D gene. The CDR3 runs to 14 residues. Trimming left V 7 bases short and J 2 bases short, with 12 bases between. Germline CDR1 is MDHEN and CDR2 is SYDVKM. This chain's CDR3 is CASTPTNAGNTIYF. As DNA, the CDR3 is TGTGCCAGCACGCCAACTAATGCTGGAAACACCATATATTTT.